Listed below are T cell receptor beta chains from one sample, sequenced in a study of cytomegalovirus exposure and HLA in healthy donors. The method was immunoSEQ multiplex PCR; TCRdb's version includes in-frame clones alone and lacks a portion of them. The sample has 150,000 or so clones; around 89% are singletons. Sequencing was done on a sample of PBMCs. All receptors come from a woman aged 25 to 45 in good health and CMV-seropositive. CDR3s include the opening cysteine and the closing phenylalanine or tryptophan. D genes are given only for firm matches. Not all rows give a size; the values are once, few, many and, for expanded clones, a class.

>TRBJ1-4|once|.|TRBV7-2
TGTGCCAGCAGCTTAGTAGCTGATGAAAAACTGTTTTTT
CASSLVADEKLFF
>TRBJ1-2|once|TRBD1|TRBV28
TGTGCCAGTCAGGGGGGTAACTATGGCTACACCTTC
CASQGGNYGYTF
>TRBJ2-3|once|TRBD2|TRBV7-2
TGTGCCAGCAGCTTAGGGACTAGCGATACGCAGTATTTT
CASSLGTSDTQYF
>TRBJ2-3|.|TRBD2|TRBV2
TGTGCCAGCAGCGTTCCAGCGGGGGGGCCAGTAGATACGCAGTATTTT
CASSVPAGGPVDTQYF
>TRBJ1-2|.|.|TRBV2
TGTGCCAGCAGGCGAAACTATGGCTACACCTTC
CASRRNYGYTF
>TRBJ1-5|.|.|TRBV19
TGTGCCAGTAGTATGCAGGGCGGGCCCCAGCATTTT
CASSMQGGPQHF
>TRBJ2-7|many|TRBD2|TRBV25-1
TGTGCCAGCAGTGGGTCGACTAGCGGGAGCTCCTACGAGCAGTACTTC
CASSGSTSGSSYEQYF
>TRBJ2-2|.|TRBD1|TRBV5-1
TGCGCCAGCAGCTCGTCATCAGGACAGGGCGTAGGCACCGGGGAGCTGTTTTTT
CASSSSSGQGVGTGELFF
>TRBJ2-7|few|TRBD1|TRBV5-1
TGCGCCAGCAGCCATACAGGGGTCGACGAGCAGTACTTC
CASSHTGVDEQYF
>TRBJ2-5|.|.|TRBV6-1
TGTGCCAGCAGTGAATGGGGAGTCGCCCCTTATGAGACCCAGTACTTC
CASSEWGVAPYETQYF
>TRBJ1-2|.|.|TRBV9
TGTGCCAGCAGCGCCCAGCCCGGAACAGGGCCCTCTGATCGCTACACCTTC
CASSAQPGTGPSDRYTF
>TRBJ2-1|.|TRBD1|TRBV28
TGTGCCAGCAGTACCGCGGACAGGTTCGGGGCTCCCAGCTCCTACAATGAGCAGTTCTTC
CASSTADRFGAPSSYNEQFF
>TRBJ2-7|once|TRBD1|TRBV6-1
TGTGCCAGCAGTGTGCTCCGGGACAGCTACGAGCAGTACTTC
CASSVLRDSYEQYF
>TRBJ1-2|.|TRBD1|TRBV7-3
TGTGCCAGCAGCTTCACAGGGGGAGGAGGCTACACCTTC
CASSFTGGGGYTF
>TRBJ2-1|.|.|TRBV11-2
TGTGCCAGCAGCTCTGGACAATACAATGAGCAGTTCTTC
CASSSGQYNEQFF
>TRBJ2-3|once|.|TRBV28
TGTGCCAGCAGTTTACGGACAAACACAGATACGCAGTATTTT
CASSLRTNTDTQYF
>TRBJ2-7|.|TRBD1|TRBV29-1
TGCAGCGTTACAGGGGCTCGAGCGTCCTACGAGCAGTACTTC
CSVTGARASYEQYF
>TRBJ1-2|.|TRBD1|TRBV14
TGTGCCAGCAGCCAAGAACGGGGACAGTATATCGGCTACACCTTC
CASSQERGQYIGYTF
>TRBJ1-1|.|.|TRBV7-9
TGTGCCAGCAGCGGTCAGGGTGACACTGAAGCTTTCTTT
CASSGQGDTEAFF
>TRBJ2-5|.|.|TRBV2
TGTGCCAGCAGTGGTTATCAAGAGACCCAGTACTTC
CASSGYQETQYF
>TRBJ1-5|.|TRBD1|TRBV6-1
TGTGCCAGCAGTGGGGACAGGGTGTCTCAGCCCCAGCATTTT
CASSGDRVSQPQHF
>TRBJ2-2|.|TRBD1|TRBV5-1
TGCGCCAGCAGCCGCGACAGGGGGCGAAGCACCGGGGAGCTGTTTTTT
CASSRDRGRSTGELFF